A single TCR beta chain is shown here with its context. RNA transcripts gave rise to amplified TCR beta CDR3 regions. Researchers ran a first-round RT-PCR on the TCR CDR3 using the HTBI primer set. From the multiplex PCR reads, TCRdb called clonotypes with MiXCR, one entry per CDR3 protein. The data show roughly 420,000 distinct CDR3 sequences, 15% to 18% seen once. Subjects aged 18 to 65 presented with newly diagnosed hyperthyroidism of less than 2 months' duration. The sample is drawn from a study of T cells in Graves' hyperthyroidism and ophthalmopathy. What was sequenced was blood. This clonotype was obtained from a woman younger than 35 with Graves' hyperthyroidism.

In nucleotides, the CDR3 is TGCGCCAGCAACAAGCGGGAGGGCGACACCGGGGAGCTGTTTTTT. Encoded protein: CASNKREGDTGELFF. The chain couples TRBV5-1 to TRBJ2-2; TRBD2 matches 10 bases. This CDR3 region has 15 residues. Per germline, CDR1 SGHRS and CDR2 YFSETQ. V shed 6 bases and J 3 bases; nucleotides not matched to a gene: 5.